This T cell receptor (beta chain) came from a study of T cells in tumors and immune-related adverse events. This CDR3 is built from 13 residues. Germline CDR1 MNHEY, CDR2 SMNVEV (reference sequence). V was clipped by 3 bases and J by 2 bases, with 7 bases between them. Profiled with immunoSEQ multiplex PCR; TCRdb holds only in-frame clones, not every one. The table lists around 8,100 clones, 94% of them singletons. The chain combines TRBV27 with TRBJ1-2; D ambiguous. Sequenced here: lymph node tissue, sampled from a patient treated with anti-PD-1 therapy. This receptor was taken from a female donor with metastatic renal cell carcinoma. The DNA of the CDR3 is TGTGCCAGCAGTTTGAACAGAAACTATGGCTACACCTTC. Protein sequence: CASSLNRNYGYTF.